The rows below give T cell receptor beta chains drawn from one sample of a study of cytomegalovirus exposure and HLA in healthy donors. Repertoires were generated with immunoSEQ multiplex PCR, while TCRdb's copy carries only in-frame clones and drops some. There are roughly 120,000 clones in the sample, with around 4% held by the top ten. Source material: PBMCs. The receptors here all came from a man between 18 and 35 years old in good health and CMV-seronegative. CDR3s include the opening cysteine and the closing phenylalanine or tryptophan. D genes are given only for firm matches.

TRBJ2-3	17	TRBV19	NA	TGTGCCAGTATGGGGAGCTCCCCTTCAACTAGCACAGATACGCAGTATTTT	CASMGSSPSTSTDTQYF
TRBJ2-1	15	TRBV6-5	NA	TGTGCCAGCAGTTACACAAACCTACAGGGAAATGAGCAGTTCTTC	CASSYTNLQGNEQFF
TRBJ2-5	15	TRBV6-6	TRBD2	TGTGCCAGCAGTTACACTAGCGGGGGGGCAGAGACCCAGTACTTC	CASSYTSGGAETQYF
TRBJ1-6	17	TRBV5-4	TRBD1	TGTGCCAGCAGCTTGTACGGGACAGGGGACCGGGGCTCACCCCTCCACTTT	CASSLYGTGDRGSPLHF
TRBJ1-1	12	TRBV27	TRBD1	TGTGCCAGCCTTACAGGGGGCACTGAAGCTTTCTTT	CASLTGGTEAFF
TRBJ2-7	13	TRBV6-1	NA	TGTGCCGCATCCAGGGAACTTTCCTACGAGCAGTACTTC	CAASRELSYEQYF
TRBJ2-5	11	TRBV10-3	NA	TGTGCCATCAGTGAAAGTCGACAGCAGTACTTC	CAISESRQQYF
TRBJ2-1	14	TRBV13	NA	TGTGCCACATGCGAGAGGGCCCTGGGCAATGAGCAGTTCTTC	CATCERALGNEQFF
TRBJ1-2	15	TRBV5-1	NA	TGCGCCAGCTCCCTGACCAGTTCCGGGGGCTATGGCTACACCTTC	CASSLTSSGGYGYTF
TRBJ1-2	15	TRBV6-1	TRBD1	TGTGCCAGCAGTGAATGGGACAGGGGAATCTATGGCTACACCTTC	CASSEWDRGIYGYTF
TRBJ1-2	13	TRBV30	TRBD1	TGTGCCTGGAGGGAAGGACAGGGGGATGGCTACACCTTC	CAWREGQGDGYTF
TRBJ2-7	15	TRBV6-5	TRBD1	TGTGCCAGCAGTCGGACAGGGGAGGGCTCCTACGAGCAGTACTTC	CASSRTGEGSYEQYF
TRBJ2-7	14	TRBV5-1	NA	TGCGCCAGCAGCTTGGCGGGAAGCTCCTACGAGCAGTACTTC	CASSLAGSSYEQYF
TRBJ2-1	15	TRBV6-1	NA	TGTGCCAGCACCTCACCGTACGACCGGAGAGATGAGCAGTTCTTC	CASTSPYDRRDEQFF
TRBJ1-1	19	TRBV5-6	NA	TGTGCCAGCAGCTTGATTTTTGCTGGTTTTGGGCAGCTCGAACATGAAGCTTTCTTT	CASSLIFAGFGQLEHEAFF
TRBJ1-2	15	TRBV27	TRBD1	TGTGCCAGCAGTCCTCTGGACAGGGCCGACTATGGCTACACCTTC	CASSPLDRADYGYTF
TRBJ1-1	13	TRBV7-9	NA	TGTGCCAGCAGCTGGCCCGCCGACACTGAAGCTTTCTTT	CASSWPADTEAFF
TRBJ2-3	16	TRBV5-6	TRBD2	TGTGCCAGCAGCTTGAGGACTAGCGGGAACACAGATACGCAGTATTTT	CASSLRTSGNTDTQYF
TRBJ1-1	15	TRBV10-3	NA	TGTGCCATCAGCGGGACACTGACCCCGAACACTGAAGCTTTCTTT	CAISGTLTPNTEAFF
TRBJ2-1	15	TRBV11-2	TRBD2	TGTGCCAGCAGCTTAATTAGCGGGAGGGTTAATGAGCAGTTCTTC	CASSLISGRVNEQFF
TRBJ2-3	16	TRBV5-1	TRBD2	TGCGCCAGCAGCTCGGGACCAGCGGGAGGGGTAGATACGCAGTATTTT	CASSSGPAGGVDTQYF
TRBJ2-1	15	TRBV18	NA	TGTGCCAGCTCCCCCTGGGGGGACGGCTACAATGAGCAGTTCTTC	CASSPWGDGYNEQFF
TRBJ2-7	15	TRBV6-1	NA	TGTGCCAGCAGATCTGCTGGGGGGATCCCCTACGAGCAGTACTTC	CASRSAGGIPYEQYF
TRBJ1-5	12	TRBV30	NA	TGTGCCTGGAGTCGTCCAGGTCAGCCCCAGCATTTT	CAWSRPGQPQHF
TRBJ2-4	14	TRBV9	TRBD1	TGTGCCAGCAGCGTAGGAGGGACAGGAAACATTCAGTACTTC	CASSVGGTGNIQYF
TRBJ2-7	15	TRBV11-2	NA	TGTGCCAGCAGCCCCCCTTACAGGGTCTCCTACGAGCAGTACTTC	CASSPPYRVSYEQYF
TRBJ1-1	15	TRBV2	NA	TGTGCCAGCCGAGAGACCGGGACATGGAACACTGAAGCTTTCTTT	CASRETGTWNTEAFF
TRBJ1-2	19	TRBV19	NA	TGTGCCAGTAGTAAATTAACCATCATACAGGGCACGGCCCCCCATGGCTACACCTTC	CASSKLTIIQGTAPHGYTF
TRBJ2-5	14	TRBV7-3	TRBD2	TGTGCCAGCAGCCCGACTAGCGGGGGAGAGACCCAGTACTTC	CASSPTSGGETQYF
TRBJ1-4	13	TRBV19	TRBD1	TGTGCCAGTGGGCGGCCAGGGGGCGAAAAACTGTTTTTT	CASGRPGGEKLFF
TRBJ2-7	12	TRBV5-1	NA	TGCGCCAGCAGGGACAACACCTACGAGCAGTACTTC	CASRDNTYEQYF
TRBJ1-1	16	TRBV5-4	NA	TGTGCCAGCAGCTTGCCTACAGGGACTATGAACACTGAAGCTTTCTTT	CASSLPTGTMNTEAFF
TRBJ1-2	13	TRBV29-1	NA	TGCAGCGTTGAGGACGGGGAGTACTATGGCTACACCTTC	CSVEDGEYYGYTF
TRBJ1-5	14	TRBV7-6	NA	TGTGCCAGCAGCTCAGGAATTACCAATCAGCCCCAGCATTTT	CASSSGITNQPQHF
TRBJ1-6	15	TRBV27	NA	TGTGCCAGCAGTTACGGGAGCTCCTATAATTCACCCCTCCACTTT	CASSYGSSYNSPLHF
TRBJ1-6	14	TRBV18	NA	TGTGCCAGCTCACCCGGCAGGGTGGATTCACCCCTCCACTTT	CASSPGRVDSPLHF
TRBJ1-2	15	TRBV28	TRBD1	TGTGCCAGCAGTTCCCTCACAGGGGGCGCTTTCAGCTACACCTTC	CASSSLTGGAFSYTF
TRBJ2-1	16	TRBV5-8	NA	TGTGCCAGCAGCCCCGGAGGGCCTAAAGGACCCCATGAGCAGTTCTTC	CASSPGGPKGPHEQFF
TRBJ2-2	18	TRBV9	NA	TGTGCCAGCATGTCAAGTGTGAAGGTGGGCCGTGGAACCGGGGAGCTGTTTTTT	CASMSSVKVGRGTGELFF
TRBJ1-1	14	TRBV19	NA	TGTGCCAGTAGTATCCAGGGTATGAACACTGAAGCTTTCTTT	CASSIQGMNTEAFF
TRBJ1-2	14	TRBV5-5	NA	TGTGCCAGCAGCTTGGGCAGGTCGCCCGGTGGCTACACCTTC	CASSLGRSPGGYTF
TRBJ2-3	18	TRBV19	TRBD1	TGTGCCAGTAGTATAGTAAGGACAGGGACCTCAAACACAGATACGCAGTATTTT	CASSIVRTGTSNTDTQYF
TRBJ1-5	15	TRBV12-2	NA	TGTGCAAGTCGCCACGGACACCTTAGCAATCAGCCCCAGCATTTT	CASRHGHLSNQPQHF